The clone carrying this T cell receptor beta chain came up many times. Its antigen is still unknown. A single-stranded UMI oligo with SP2 sequence was ligated to cDNA 3' ends. First-round PCR used three to four cycles and beta primers RC1.1 and RC1.2 covering TRBC1 and TRBC2. TCRdb re-called the UMI-ligation and nested PCR reads with MiXCR, one entry per CDR3 protein. The sample consists of approximately 60,000 distinct CDR3 sequences, 12% of them appearing once. The data stem from a study of quantifying T cell responses using KT2 cells. Study details: TCR alpha and beta constant-region primers primed reverse transcription of RNA. A predetermined fluorescence threshold ended the second PCR, run as a qPCR. Study-wide points: Detection of KT2 sequences held at the lowest tested level, about one cell per 100,000 PBMC. Very high KT2 spike-in numbers caused saturation in KT2 sequence detection.

Germline assignment: CDR1 SGHKS and CDR2 YYEKEE (reference sequence). The V end was cut by 4 bases, the J end by 5 bases, with 12 bases between. The CDR3 has 13 residues. Unfractionated PBMC were spiked with known numbers of KT2 clone cells. The sequenced sample consisted of PBMCs spiked with cells of the T cell clone KT2. The V gene is TRBV5-5, the J gene TRBJ1-2; D not resolved. This receptor was obtained from a human donor. CDR3 DNA sequence: TGTGCCAGCAGCCTGGGCGCAGAGTATGGCTACACCTTC. Its translation: CASSLGAEYGYTF.